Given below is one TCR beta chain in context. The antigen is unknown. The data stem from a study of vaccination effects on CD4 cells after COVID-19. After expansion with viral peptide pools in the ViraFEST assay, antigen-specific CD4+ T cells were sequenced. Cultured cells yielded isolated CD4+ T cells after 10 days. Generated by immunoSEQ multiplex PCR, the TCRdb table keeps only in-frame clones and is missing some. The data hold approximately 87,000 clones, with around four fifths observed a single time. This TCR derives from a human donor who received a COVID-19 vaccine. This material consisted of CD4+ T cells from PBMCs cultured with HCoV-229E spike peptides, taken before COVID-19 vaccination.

CDR3 DNA: TGCAGCGCCGGGACCCCCGGAACCGAGACCCAGTACTTC. Its protein is CSAGTPGTETQYF. The chain uses TRBV29-1 and TRBJ2-5; D may be TRBD1 or TRBD2 (5 bases each). The CDR3 has 13 amino acids. V lost 7 bases and J lost 5, with 17 bases in between. Germline assignment: CDR1 SQVTM and CDR2 ANQGSEA.